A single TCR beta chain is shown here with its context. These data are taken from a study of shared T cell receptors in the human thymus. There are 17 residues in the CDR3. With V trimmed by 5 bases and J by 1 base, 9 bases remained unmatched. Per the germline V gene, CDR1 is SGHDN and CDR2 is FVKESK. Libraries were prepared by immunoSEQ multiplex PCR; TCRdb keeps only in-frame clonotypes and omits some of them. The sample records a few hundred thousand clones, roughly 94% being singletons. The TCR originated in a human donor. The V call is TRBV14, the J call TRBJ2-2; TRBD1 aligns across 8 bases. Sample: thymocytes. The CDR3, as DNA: TGTGCCAGCAGCGATTTGGTGGGGACAGGGAACACCGGGGAGCTGTTTTTT. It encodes CASSDLVGTGNTGELFF.